Detailed here is one T cell receptor beta chain. These data come from a study of control samples from healthy donors and cancer patients. Produced via immunoSEQ multiplex PCR; TCRdb's table is partial and in-frame only. The sample shows about 140,000 clones, 94% of them seen only once. The CDR3 extends over 16 amino acids. The V and J ends lost 4 bases and 4 bases, in that order; junction bases with no gene match: 9. Germline loops: CDR1 MNHNS, CDR2 SASEGT. Specimen: blood. The chain has TRBV6-1 and TRBJ2-5, with TRBD1 matching over 10 bases. The TCR was taken from a man between 35 and 55 years old in good health. The CDR3 reads CASSADRGPVGETQYF. The CDR3 DNA sequence: TGTGCCAGCAGTGCAGACAGGGGGCCCGTGGGAGAGACCCAGTACTTC.